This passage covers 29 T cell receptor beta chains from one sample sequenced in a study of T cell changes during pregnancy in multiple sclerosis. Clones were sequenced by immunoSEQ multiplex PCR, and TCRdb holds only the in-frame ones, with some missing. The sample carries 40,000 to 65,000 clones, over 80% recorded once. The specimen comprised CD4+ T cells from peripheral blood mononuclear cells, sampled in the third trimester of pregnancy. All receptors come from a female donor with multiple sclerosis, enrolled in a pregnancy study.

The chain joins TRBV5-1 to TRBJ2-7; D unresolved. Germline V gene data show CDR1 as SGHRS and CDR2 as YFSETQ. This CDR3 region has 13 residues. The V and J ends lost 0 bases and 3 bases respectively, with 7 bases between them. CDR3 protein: CASSLVTDYEQYF. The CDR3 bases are TGCGCCAGCAGCTTGGTTACTGACTACGAGCAGTACTTC.

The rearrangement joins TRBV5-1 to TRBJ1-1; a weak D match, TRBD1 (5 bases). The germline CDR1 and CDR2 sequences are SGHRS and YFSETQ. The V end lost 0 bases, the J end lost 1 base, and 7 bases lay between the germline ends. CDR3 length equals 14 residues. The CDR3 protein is CASSLAQGNTEAFF. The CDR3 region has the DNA TGCGCCAGCAGCTTGGCCCAGGGGAACACTGAAGCTTTCTTT.

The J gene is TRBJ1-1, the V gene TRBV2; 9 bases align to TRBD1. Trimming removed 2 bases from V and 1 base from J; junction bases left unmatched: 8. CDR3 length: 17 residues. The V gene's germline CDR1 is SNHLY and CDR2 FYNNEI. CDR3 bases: TGTGCCAGCAGTGAATGGGGACAGGGAGCAACGAACACTGAAGCTTTCTTT. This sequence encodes CASSEWGQGATNTEAFF.

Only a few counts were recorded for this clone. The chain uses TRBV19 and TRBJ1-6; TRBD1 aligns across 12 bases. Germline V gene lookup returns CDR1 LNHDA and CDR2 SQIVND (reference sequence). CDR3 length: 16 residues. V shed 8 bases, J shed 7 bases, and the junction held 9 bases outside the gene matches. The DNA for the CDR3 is TGTGCCAGTCGACCGAGTGGGACAGGGGGCAATTCACCCCTCCACTTT. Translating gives CASRPSGTGGNSPLHF.

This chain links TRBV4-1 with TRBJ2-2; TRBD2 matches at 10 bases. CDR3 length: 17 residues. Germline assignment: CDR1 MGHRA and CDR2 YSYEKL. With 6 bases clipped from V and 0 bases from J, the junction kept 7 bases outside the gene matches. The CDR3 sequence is CASRVIAGGPNTGELFF. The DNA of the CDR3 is TGCGCCAGCAGGGTGATAGCGGGGGGCCCGAACACCGGGGAGCTGTTTTTT.

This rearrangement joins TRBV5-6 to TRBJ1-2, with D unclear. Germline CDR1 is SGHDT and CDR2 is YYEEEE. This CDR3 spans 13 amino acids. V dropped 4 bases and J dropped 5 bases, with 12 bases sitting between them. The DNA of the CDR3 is TGTGCCAGCAGCCCCCCAGCGGCTTATGGCTACACCTTC. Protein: CASSPPAAYGYTF.

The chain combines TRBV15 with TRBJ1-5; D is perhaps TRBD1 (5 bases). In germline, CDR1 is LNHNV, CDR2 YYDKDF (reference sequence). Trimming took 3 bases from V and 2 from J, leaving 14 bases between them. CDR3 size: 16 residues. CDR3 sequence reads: CATSSPGGRGNQPQHF. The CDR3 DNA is TGTGCCACCAGCAGCCCCGGGGGTCGGGGCAATCAGCCCCAGCATTTT.

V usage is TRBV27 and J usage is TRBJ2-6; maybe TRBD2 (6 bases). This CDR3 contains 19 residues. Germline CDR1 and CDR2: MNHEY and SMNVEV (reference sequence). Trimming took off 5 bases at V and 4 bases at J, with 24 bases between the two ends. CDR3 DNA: TGTGCCAGCAGTGGCCCTAAGGAGGGTTGGGGGTTGGGGGCCAACGTCCTGACTTTC. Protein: CASSGPKEGWGLGANVLTF.

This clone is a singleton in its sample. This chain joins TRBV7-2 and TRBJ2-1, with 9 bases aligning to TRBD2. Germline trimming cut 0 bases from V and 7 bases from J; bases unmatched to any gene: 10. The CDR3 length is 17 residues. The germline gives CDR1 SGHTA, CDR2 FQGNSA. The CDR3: CASSLALGTSPVNEQFF. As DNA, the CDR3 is TGTGCCAGCAGCTTAGCTCTGGGGACTAGCCCTGTGAATGAGCAGTTCTTC.

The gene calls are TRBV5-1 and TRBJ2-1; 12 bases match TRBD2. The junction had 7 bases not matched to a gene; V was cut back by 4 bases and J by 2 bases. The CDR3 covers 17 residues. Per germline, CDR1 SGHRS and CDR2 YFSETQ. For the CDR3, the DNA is TGCGCCAGCAGCACCGGGACTAGCGGGTTAACCTACAATGAGCAGTTCTTC. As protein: CASSTGTSGLTYNEQFF.

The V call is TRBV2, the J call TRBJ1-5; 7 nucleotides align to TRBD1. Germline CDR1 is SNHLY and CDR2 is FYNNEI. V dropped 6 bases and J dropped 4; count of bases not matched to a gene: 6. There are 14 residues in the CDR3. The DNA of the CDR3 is TGTGCCAGCAGCGGACAGGCGGGGAATCAGCCCCAGCATTTT. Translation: CASSGQAGNQPQHF.

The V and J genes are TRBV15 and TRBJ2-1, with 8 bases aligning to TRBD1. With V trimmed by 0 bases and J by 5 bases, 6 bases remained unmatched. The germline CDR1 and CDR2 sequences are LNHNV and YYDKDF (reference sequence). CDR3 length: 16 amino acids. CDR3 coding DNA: TGTGCCACCAGCAGAGACAGGGGGCTGGGAGACAATGAGCAGTTCTTC. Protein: CATSRDRGLGDNEQFF.

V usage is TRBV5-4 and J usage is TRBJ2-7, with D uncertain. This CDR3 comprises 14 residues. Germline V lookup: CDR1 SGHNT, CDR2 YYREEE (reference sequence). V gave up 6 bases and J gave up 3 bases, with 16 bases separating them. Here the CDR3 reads CASNSRNGDYEQYF. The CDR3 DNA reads TGTGCCAGCAACTCCCGGAACGGAGACTACGAGCAGTACTTC.

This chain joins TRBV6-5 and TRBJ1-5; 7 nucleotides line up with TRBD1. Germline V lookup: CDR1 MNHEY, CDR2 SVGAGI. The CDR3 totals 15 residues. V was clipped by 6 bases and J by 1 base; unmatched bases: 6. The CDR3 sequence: CASRADRDSNQPQHF. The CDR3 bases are TGTGCCAGCAGAGCCGACAGGGACAGCAATCAGCCCCAGCATTTT.

CDR3 nucleotides: TGTGCCAGCTCACGATCCGCGGGGGAAATAGGGTCGAACACTGAAGCTTTCTTT. The encoded protein is CASSRSAGEIGSNTEAFF. The rearrangement uses TRBV18 and TRBJ1-1; maybe TRBD1 (5 bases). This CDR3 is 18 amino acids long. The V gene lost 4 bases and the J gene lost 1 base, with 22 bases spanning the gap. The germline V gene encodes CDR1 KGHSH and CDR2 LQKENI.

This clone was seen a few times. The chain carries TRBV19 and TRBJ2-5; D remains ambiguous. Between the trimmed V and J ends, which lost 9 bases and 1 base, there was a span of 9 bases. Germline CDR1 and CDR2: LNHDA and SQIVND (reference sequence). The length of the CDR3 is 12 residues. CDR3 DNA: TGTGCCAGCGCAGGAACCCAAGAGACCCAGTACTTC. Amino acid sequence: CASAGTQETQYF. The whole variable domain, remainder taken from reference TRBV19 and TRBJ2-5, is DGGITQSPKYLFRKEGQNVTLSCEQNLNHDAMYWYRQDPGQGLRLIYYSQIVNDFQKGDIAEGYSVSREKKESFPLTVTSAQKNPTAFYLCASAGTQETQYFGPGTRLLVL.

The CDR3 protein is CASRELAGVWYTGELFF. In DNA, the CDR3 is TGTGCCAGCAGGGAACTAGCGGGAGTTTGGTACACCGGGGAGCTGTTTTTT. The chain joins TRBV2 to TRBJ2-2, with 11 bases aligning to TRBD2. V trimming: 6 bases; J trimming: 3 bases; junction bases outside the gene matches: 9. The CDR3 extends over 17 amino acids. Per the germline V gene, CDR1 is SNHLY and CDR2 is FYNNEI.

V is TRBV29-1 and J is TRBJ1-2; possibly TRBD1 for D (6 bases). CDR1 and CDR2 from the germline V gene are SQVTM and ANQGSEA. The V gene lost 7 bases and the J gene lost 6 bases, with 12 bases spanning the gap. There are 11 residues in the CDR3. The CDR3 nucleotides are TGCAGCGCCAGGGGTGGTGATGGCTACACCTTC. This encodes CSARGGDGYTF.

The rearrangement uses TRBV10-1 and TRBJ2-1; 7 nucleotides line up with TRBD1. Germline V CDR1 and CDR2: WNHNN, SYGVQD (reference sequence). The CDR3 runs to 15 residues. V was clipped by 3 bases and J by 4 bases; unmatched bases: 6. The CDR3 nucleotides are TGCGCCAGCAGTGACCAGGGGGACCAGTACAATGAGCAGTTCTTC. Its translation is CASSDQGDQYNEQFF.

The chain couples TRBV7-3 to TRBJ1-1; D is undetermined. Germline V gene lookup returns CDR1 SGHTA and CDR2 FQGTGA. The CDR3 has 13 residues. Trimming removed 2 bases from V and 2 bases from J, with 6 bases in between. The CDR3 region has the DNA TGTGCCAGCAGCTTATCCAGAAACACTGAAGCTTTCTTT. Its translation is CASSLSRNTEAFF.

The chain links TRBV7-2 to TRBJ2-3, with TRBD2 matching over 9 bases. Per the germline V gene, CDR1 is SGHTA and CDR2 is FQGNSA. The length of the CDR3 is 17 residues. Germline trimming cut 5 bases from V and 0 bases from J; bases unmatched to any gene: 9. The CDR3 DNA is TGTGCCAGCAGCCACGGACTAGCGTCCCCTAGCACAGATACGCAGTATTTT. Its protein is CASSHGLASPSTDTQYF.

The CDR3: CAWRPGLFSPLHF. CDR3 nucleotides: TGTGCCTGGAGACCGGGACTGTTTTCACCCCTCCACTTT. The V gene is TRBV30, the J gene TRBJ1-6; possible D gene TRBD1, 5 bases. The CDR3 is 13 amino acids. V was pared by 3 bases and J by 9 bases, with 12 bases between. Germline loops: CDR1 GTSNPN, CDR2 SVGIG (reference sequence).

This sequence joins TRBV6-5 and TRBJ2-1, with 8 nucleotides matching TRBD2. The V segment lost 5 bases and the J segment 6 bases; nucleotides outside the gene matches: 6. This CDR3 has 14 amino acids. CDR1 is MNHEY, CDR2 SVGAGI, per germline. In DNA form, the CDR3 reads TGTGCCAGCAGTACCGGGACTAGTATCAATGAGCAGTTCTTC. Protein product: CASSTGTSINEQFF.

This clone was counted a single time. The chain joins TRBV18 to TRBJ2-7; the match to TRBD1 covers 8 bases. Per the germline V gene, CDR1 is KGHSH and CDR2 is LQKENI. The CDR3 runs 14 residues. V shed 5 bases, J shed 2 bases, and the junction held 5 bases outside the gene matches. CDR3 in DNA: TGTGCCAGCTCAGCCCGGGACAGGACCTACGAGCAGTACTTC. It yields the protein CASSARDRTYEQYF.

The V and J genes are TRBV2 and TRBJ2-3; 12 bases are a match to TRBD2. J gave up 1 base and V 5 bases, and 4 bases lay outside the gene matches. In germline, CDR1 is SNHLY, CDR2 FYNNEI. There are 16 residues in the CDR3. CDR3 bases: TGTGCCAGCAGTCCTAGACTAGCGGGGGGCACAGATACGCAGTATTTT. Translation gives CASSPRLAGGTDTQYF.

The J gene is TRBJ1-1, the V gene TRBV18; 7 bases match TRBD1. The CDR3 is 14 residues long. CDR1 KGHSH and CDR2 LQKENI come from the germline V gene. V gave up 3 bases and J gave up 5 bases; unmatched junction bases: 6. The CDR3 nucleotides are TGTGCCAGCTCACCGCAGGGGGGTAGAACTGAAGCTTTCTTT. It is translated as CASSPQGGRTEAFF.

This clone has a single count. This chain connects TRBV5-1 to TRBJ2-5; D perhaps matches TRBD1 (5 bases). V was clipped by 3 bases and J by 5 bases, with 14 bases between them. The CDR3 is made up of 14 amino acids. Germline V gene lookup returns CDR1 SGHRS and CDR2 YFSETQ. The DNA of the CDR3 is TGCGCCAGCAGCTCCCCCGGACCAGGGGAGACCCAGTACTTC. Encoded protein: CASSSPGPGETQYF. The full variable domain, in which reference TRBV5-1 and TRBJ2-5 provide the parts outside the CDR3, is KAGVTQTPRYLIKTRGQQVTLSCSPISGHRSVSWYQQTPGQGLQFLFEYFSETQRNKGNFPGRFSGRQFSNSRSEMNVSTLELGDSALYLCASSSPGPGETQYFGPGTRLLVL.

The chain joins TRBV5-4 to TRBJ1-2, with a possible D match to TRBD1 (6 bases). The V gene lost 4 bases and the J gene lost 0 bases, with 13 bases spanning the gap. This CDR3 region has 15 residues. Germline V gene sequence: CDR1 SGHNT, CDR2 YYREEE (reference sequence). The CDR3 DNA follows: TGTGCCAGCAGCCCCCCGGGGGGCTCTAACTATGGCTACACCTTC. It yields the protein CASSPPGGSNYGYTF.

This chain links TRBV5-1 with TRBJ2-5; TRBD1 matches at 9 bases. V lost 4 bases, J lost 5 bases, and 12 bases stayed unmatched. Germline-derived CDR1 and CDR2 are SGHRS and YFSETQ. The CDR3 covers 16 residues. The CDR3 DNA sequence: TGCGCCAGCAGCCCTCCGTTGGGACAGGGAAGGGAGACCCAGTACTTC. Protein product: CASSPPLGQGRETQYF.